The next 5 T cell receptor beta chains were all read from a single sample in a study of Graves' ophthalmopathy and Graves' hyperthyroidism. RNA transcripts were the source from which TCR beta CDR3 regions were amplified. HTBI-primed first-round RT-PCR preceded second-round multiplex PCR. Each CDR3 protein is one row after TCRdb ran MiXCR on the multiplex PCR reads. The table has over a million distinct CDR3 sequences, less than 45% seen once. The sample was peripheral blood or thyroid tissue (not recorded which). The receptors were sampled from an adult man with Graves' hyperthyroidism.

The V gene is TRBV7-2, the J gene TRBJ2-2, with 8 positions matching TRBD2. Trimming at V came to 5 bases and at J to 1 base, leaving 9 bases not matched to a gene. The CDR3 contains 17 residues. From germline, CDR1 is SGHTA and CDR2 FQGNSA. The CDR3 DNA sequence: TGTGCCAGCAGCCTGCTCCAGCGGGAGAGGAACACCGGGGAGCTGTTTTTT. This translates into CASSLLQRERNTGELFF.

A single count supports this clonotype. Relative to the germline gene, one junction end is altered; a read error may explain this. In DNA form, the CDR3 reads TGTGCCAGCAGTGAACTAGCGGGGGGACTAGCGGCCCTCCACTTT. Its translation is CASSELAGGLAALHF. This chain joins TRBV10-3 and TRBJ1-6, with a possible D match to TRBD1 (5 bases). The CDR3 sequence is 15 residues long. Germline V gene lookup returns CDR1 ENHRY and CDR2 SYGVKD.

As concerns this clonotype: This may be a read error: a much more frequent sequence differs by one nucleotide. The gene calls are TRBV7-2 and TRBJ1-2; tentatively, D is TRBD1 (5 bases). Germline V gene data show CDR1 as SGHTA and CDR2 as FQGNSA. The length of the CDR3 is 14 residues. Trimming removed 6 bases from V and 2 bases from J, with 13 bases in between. The CDR3 sequence: CASSPYDRNYGYTF. CDR3 bases: TGTGCCAGCAGTCCGTACGACAGAAACTATGGCTACACCTTC.

The genes are TRBV6-5 and TRBJ1-1, with D possibly being TRBD1 (5 bases). This CDR3 region has 15 residues. Germline CDR1 reads MNHEY; CDR2 reads SVGAGI. V lost 4 bases, J lost 2 bases, and 14 bases lay in between. CDR3 bases: TGTGCCAGCAGTTGGGGTCCCAGGGTCAACACTGAAGCTTTCTTT. This translates into CASSWGPRVNTEAFF.

This clonotype occurred many times. The chain has TRBV7-9 and TRBJ2-5; unclear D gene. The CDR3 runs 13 residues. Germline-derived CDR1 and CDR2 are SEHNR and FQNEAQ (reference sequence). Trimming removed 8 bases from V and 4 bases from J, with 14 bases in between. Written as DNA, the CDR3 is TGTGCCAGCTTTTTGGACGCCATAGAGACCCAGTACTTC. Its translation: CASFLDAIETQYF.